Below, 22 T cell receptor beta chains from the same sample are listed, as sequenced in a study of T cell clonality in common variable immunodeficiency. Sequencing used immunoSEQ multiplex PCR; TCRdb keeps in-frame clones, though not all of them. The table lists tens of thousands of clones, with no singletons. Sample: peripheral blood mononuclear cells. The receptors here all came from a person aged 18 to 75 in good health.

In its sample, this clone was seen many times. The read gets to within 3 residues of the CDR3 end, and the germline J gene fills in the rest. The chain employs TRBV6-2 or TRBV6-3 and TRBJ2-2, with 14 nucleotides matching TRBD2. CDR1 and CDR2 from the germline V gene are MNHEY and SVGEGT. This CDR3 is built from 16 residues. Trimming removed 6 bases from V and 5 bases from J; junction bases left unmatched: 5. The DNA read from the CDR3 is TGTGCCAGCAGCCCGTGGACTAGCGGGAGGACCGGGGAG. It translates to CASSPWTSGRTGE. The entire CDR3 reads CASSPWTSGRTGELFF.

This clone was seen repeatedly, ten times or more. The part of the CDR3 DNA that was read is TGCAGTGCTCTTAGGACTAGCGGAGCCTACGAG. Protein product: CSALRTSGAYE. The entire CDR3 protein reads CSALRTSGAYEQYF. The chain links TRBV20-1 to TRBJ2-7; 10 bases map to TRBD2. The read is 3 residues too short to cover the CDR3 end, so that end is filled in from the germline J gene. CDR3 length: 14 amino acids. CDR1 DFQATT and CDR2 SNEGSKA come from the germline V gene (reference sequence). J gave up 2 bases and V 5 bases, and 6 bases lay outside the gene matches.

Comment on this clone: The read terminates 3 residues before the CDR3 end, so the remaining end is supplied by the germline J gene. The rearrangement joins TRBV7-8 to TRBJ2-7; tentative D call: TRBD2 (6 bases). CDR3 size: 14 residues. Per the germline V gene, CDR1 is SGHVS and CDR2 is FQNEAQ. Trimming took 5 bases from V and 2 from J, leaving 13 bases between them. The CDR3 region is CASSRRDSPYEQYF. CDR3 DNA, as far as it was read: TGTGCCAGCAGCCGCAGGGACTCCCCCTACGAG.

This clone was seen ten or more times. CDR3 bases read: TGTGCCAGCACAAACAGGGGGGGCTATGGC. This translates into CASTNRGGYG. The CDR3, in full, reads CASTNRGGYGYTF. The J gene is TRBJ1-2, the V gene TRBV28, with TRBD1 matching 8 bases. The read gets to within 3 residues of the CDR3 end, and the germline J gene fills in the rest. J was trimmed by 4 bases and V by 7 bases; bases with no gene match: 5. CDR3 length: 13 amino acids. Germline-derived CDR1 and CDR2 are MDHEN and SYDVKM.

In this sample, this clone turned up many times. The read finishes 3 residues shy of the CDR3 end, and the germline J gene is used to complete it. This chain joins TRBV5-1 and TRBJ2-1, with a tentative D call TRBD2 (6 bases). With 0 bases removed from V and 3 bases from J, the gap between germline ends came to 10 bases. The V gene's germline CDR1 is SGHRS and CDR2 YFSETQ. The CDR3 has 15 amino acids. CDR3 in amino acids: CASSLGLAFYNEQFF. The DNA read from the CDR3 is TGCGCCAGCAGCTTGGGCCTAGCGTTCTACAATGAG.

In its sample, this clone was seen many times. The CDR3 bases that were read are TGTGCCAGCAGTTCCAGGGATCAGCCC. Translated, it gives CASSSRDQP. The entire CDR3 reads CASSSRDQPQHF. The rearrangement links TRBV6-2 or TRBV6-3 to TRBJ1-5; D possibly corresponds to TRBD1 (5 bases). Read sequence stops 3 residues before the CDR3 end, and the germline J gene provides the missing end. Germline CDR1 is MNHEY and CDR2 is SVGEGT. Trimming pared 4 bases from V and 5 bases from J, leaving 6 bases between. The CDR3 consists of 12 residues.

This clone was recorded at least ten times. The sequenced fragment ends 3 residues before the CDR3 boundary, so the rest is inferred from the germline J gene. V is TRBV20-1 and J is TRBJ2-1; unclear D gene. The CDR3 runs to 13 residues. Germline V gene data show CDR1 as DFQATT and CDR2 as SNEGSKA (reference sequence). Trimming pared 6 bases from V and 4 bases from J, leaving 13 bases between. The CDR3 loop reads CSAKATLYNEQFF. The CDR3 bases that were read are TGCAGTGCCAAAGCAACGTTATACAATGAG.

This clone was picked up many times. The sequence runs out 3 residues before the end of the CDR3; the remainder is reconstructed from the germline J gene. The rearrangement uses TRBV5-8 and TRBJ1-6; 10 bases map to TRBD1. Trimming at V came to 9 bases and at J to 7 bases, leaving 10 bases not matched to a gene. The CDR3 has 15 residues. Per the germline V gene, CDR1 is SGHTS and CDR2 is YDEGEE. The CDR3 sequence: CANPRQGARNSPLHF. Partial CDR3 DNA: TGTGCCAACCCCCGACAGGGGGCAAGGAATTCACCC.

This clone has ten or more counts. The read halts 3 residues ahead of the CDR3 end, with the missing end drawn from the germline J gene. The chain links TRBV2 to TRBJ1-6, with 9 bases matching TRBD1. The germline V gene encodes CDR1 SNHLY and CDR2 FYNNEI. The length of the CDR3 is 15 residues. Trimming took 6 bases from V and 9 from J; bases not matched to a gene: 9. CDR3: CASSRDRESGSPLHF. The CDR3 bases that were read are TGTGCCAGCAGCCGGGACAGGGAGAGTGGTTCACCC.

As regards this clone: The read halts 3 residues ahead of the CDR3 end, with the missing end drawn from the germline J gene. The rearrangement joins TRBV6-7 to TRBJ2-7, with 7 bases lining up with TRBD1. TRBV6-7 is classed as an ORF, of uncertain function. This CDR3 is 17 amino acids long. V shed 2 bases and J 0 bases; nucleotides not matched to a gene: 10. The covered CDR3 bases are TGTGCCAGCAGTTACACCACCCGACAGGGACCCTCCTACGAG. Protein product: CASSYTTRQGPSYE. The whole CDR3 sequence reads CASSYTTRQGPSYEQYF.

This clone was counted many times. Read coverage stops 3 residues before the CDR3 terminus; the germline J gene supplies the remainder. The V and J genes are TRBV20-1 and TRBJ2-5, with D maybe TRBD1 (6 bases). Germline lookup yields CDR1 DFQATT and CDR2 SNEGSKA (reference sequence). The CDR3 length is 11 residues. The CDR3 reads CRMTGQETQYF. The covered CDR3 bases are TGCAGAATGACAGGACAAGAGACC.

This clone was seen ten or more times. The CDR3 end is not reached by the read, which stops 3 residues before it; the germline J gene fills it in. The rearrangement links TRBV6-2 or TRBV6-3 to TRBJ1-5, with D tentatively TRBD1 (5 bases). In germline, CDR1 is MNHEY, CDR2 SVGEGT. V was trimmed by 2 bases and J by 7 bases, leaving 12 bases between them. The CDR3 loop spans 14 amino acids. This chain's CDR3 is CASSYQTESQPQHF. CDR3 DNA (partial): TGTGCCAGCAGTTACCAGACAGAAAGCCAGCCC.

This clone has ten or more counts. Read coverage stops 3 residues before the CDR3 terminus; the germline J gene supplies the remainder. V gene TRBV7-2 combines with J gene TRBJ1-2; the match to TRBD1 covers 7 bases. Germline values: CDR1 SGHTA, CDR2 FQGNSA. This CDR3 comprises 14 residues. The J segment lost 4 bases and the V segment lost 3 bases, leaving 5 bases of the junction unmatched. The CDR3 loop is CASSLGTAAYGYTF. The part of the CDR3 DNA that was read is TGTGCCAGCAGCTTGGGGACAGCGGCCTATGGC.

This clone was detected ten times or more. The read halts 3 residues ahead of the CDR3 end, with the missing end drawn from the germline J gene. This chain uses TRBV19 with TRBJ1-1, with TRBD1 matching 9 bases. This CDR3 comprises 13 residues. V dropped 6 bases and J dropped 4; count of bases not matched to a gene: 3. Germline CDR1 reads LNHDA; CDR2 reads SQIVND (reference sequence). CDR3 sequence reads: CASSQQGATEAFF. CDR3 DNA (partial): TGTGCCAGTAGCCAACAGGGGGCCACTGAA.

This clone has ten or more counts. Read sequence stops 3 residues before the CDR3 end, and the germline J gene provides the missing end. The J gene is TRBJ2-2, the V gene TRBV18, with TRBD2 matching over 9 bases. Germline V gives CDR1 KGHSH, CDR2 LQKENI. CDR3 size: 16 residues. V shed 1 base, J shed 6 bases, and the junction held 6 bases outside the gene matches. The CDR3 sequence is CASSPRIQRGAGELFF. CDR3 DNA, as far as it was read: TGTGCCAGCTCACCACGTATCCAGCGGGGGGCCGGGGAG.

This clone has a count of ten or more. The read ends 3 residues shy of where the CDR3 ends; the end is completed using the germline J gene. This chain links TRBV29-1 with TRBJ2-2, with 9 bases identical to TRBD2. The CDR3 has 14 amino acids. Germline CDR1 and CDR2: SQVTM and ANQGSEA. Unmatched junction bases numbered 6, after V lost 6 bases and J lost 4 bases. The chain's CDR3 is CSVPGTSTTGELFF. The DNA read from the CDR3 is TGCAGCGTCCCAGGGACTAGCACCACCGGGGAG.

There are many counts of this clone. CDR3 DNA, as far as it was read: TGTGCCAGTAGTGGTCGGACTAGCGGGAGTCGAGATACG. It yields the protein CASSGRTSGSRDT. The entire CDR3 protein reads CASSGRTSGSRDTQYF. This chain connects TRBV19 to TRBJ2-3, with 13 nucleotides matching TRBD2. The read comes to an end 3 residues before the CDR3 does, leaving the germline J gene to fill in the end. The CDR3 consists of 16 residues. V dropped 5 bases and J dropped 5; count of bases not matched to a gene: 7. Germline-derived CDR1 and CDR2 are LNHDA and SQIVND (reference sequence).

Ten or more counts support this clone. The read falls 3 residues short of the CDR3 end, and the missing part is taken from the germline J gene. The chain is built from TRBV19 and TRBJ2-6; D is ambiguous. V lost 9 bases and J 0 bases, leaving 6 bases between the germline ends. Germline lookup yields CDR1 LNHDA and CDR2 SQIVND (reference sequence). CDR3 length: 13 residues. This CDR3 reads CASRISGANVLTF. CDR3 DNA, as far as it was read: TGTGCCAGCAGAATCTCTGGGGCCAACGTC.

This clone was detected ten times or more. The CDR3 DNA, read in part, is TGCGCCAGCAGCCAGAGGGACTACCACAATGAG. It yields the protein CASSQRDYHNE. The CDR3 in its entirety is CASSQRDYHNEQFF. The rearrangement joins TRBV5-1 to TRBJ2-1; 7 bases match TRBD2. Read data end 3 residues before the CDR3 end; the end is taken from the germline J gene. The V gene end was trimmed by 4 bases and the J gene end by 5 bases; junction bases not matched to a gene: 6. Per germline, CDR1 SGHRS and CDR2 YFSETQ. This CDR3 comprises 14 residues.

This clone has a count of ten or more. Read data end 3 residues before the CDR3 end; the end is taken from the germline J gene. This chain links TRBV5-1 with TRBJ2-2; 10 bases map to TRBD1. The CDR3 consists of 15 residues. Trimming removed 0 bases from V and 7 bases from J; junction bases left unmatched: 3. Looked up from germline, CDR1 is SGHRS and CDR2 is YFSETQ. The sequenced CDR3 bases are TGCGCCAGCAGCTTGGGACAGGGGGCGAACGGGGAG. Amino acids: CASSLGQGANGE. In full, the CDR3 is CASSLGQGANGELFF.

In this sample, this clone turned up a few times. With the read ending 3 residues before the CDR3 end, the germline J gene is used to fill in that end. The chain links TRBV19 to TRBJ1-5; weak D call: TRBD1 (6 bases). Trimming left V 9 bases short and J 0 bases short, with 18 bases between. The CDR3 contains 16 residues. Germline CDR1 and CDR2: LNHDA and SQIVND (reference sequence). The CDR3 DNA, read in part, is TGTGCCAGCTCAGGACAGACCACCTATAGCAATCAGCCC. It translates to CASSGQTTYSNQP. The entire CDR3 reads CASSGQTTYSNQPQHF.

This clone showed up many times. An end of the junction does not agree with germline; a read error may underlie this. The observed sequence ends 3 residues before the CDR3 terminus, with the missing tail filled in from the germline J gene. The chain has TRBV20-1 and TRBJ2-5; 9 bases map to TRBD2. The CDR3 consists of 16 residues. Germline lookup yields CDR1 DFQATT and CDR2 SNEGSKA (reference sequence). The CDR3 is CGASTRAGGPWETQYF. The CDR3 DNA, read in part, is TGCGGTGCTAGTACAAGGGCGGGAGGGCCGTGGGAGACC.